This TCR beta chain was profiled in a study of T cell responses to AZD1222 COVID-19 vaccine. Findings and caveats of the study: Among those given AZD1222, only six or seven were seropositive at baseline. Donors skewed white British and female; clonal diversity was possibly underestimated.

Of note for this clone: Its cognate antigen is unknown.

With V trimmed by 5 bases and J by 5 bases, 6 bases remained unmatched. Germline CDR1 reads SGHTA; CDR2 reads FQGNSA. CDR3 size: 14 residues. TCRdb keeps only in-frame clones here, not all; method: immunoSEQ multiplex PCR. Altogether fewer than 75,000 clones are present, approximately 83% being singletons, with the ten largest covering roughly 18%. The chain recombines TRBV7-2 with TRBJ2-1; the match to TRBD2 covers 7 bases. The receptor was isolated from an adult in good health. The sequencing used peripheral blood, collected on day 0 of AZD1222 vaccination. The CDR3 sequence: CASSPPSGNNEQFF. In DNA form, the CDR3 reads TGTGCCAGCAGCCCGCCGAGCGGGAACAATGAGCAGTTCTTC.